The entry below describes one TCR beta chain. What this receptor recognizes is not known. No quality values exist for individual bases; no much larger clone is one base distant. V lost 0 bases and J lost 7 bases; the stretch between them is 12 bases long. According to the germline V gene, CDR1 reads SGHDT and CDR2 reads YYEEEE. From cysteine to phenylalanine, the CDR3 is 14 amino acids long. Of the read, only the CDR3 DNA is kept; its 42 bases are in frame from base 1. This record belongs to a study of identical twins (dated by TCRdb to about 2016). Regarding the study in general: The study deep-sequenced TCR alpha and beta repertoires from monozygotic twins, unrelated adults of various ages and cord blood to test whether fetal clonotypes persist. To rule out contamination, replicate twin experiments were performed at different times with different library preparation protocols.

All donors were healthy Caucasians. Three pairs of female monozygotic twins, all aged roughly 18 to 29 years, were included in the twin cohort. Positive isolation kits from Invitrogen were used to isolate CD4+ and CD8+ T cell populations. The method behind the library was 5' RACE. TCRdb shows the sequencer as Illumina HiSeq 2000. Template switching introduced a universal primer binding site; the final cDNA contained a unique molecular identifier, enabling accurate counting of TCR cDNA molecules. First-strand cDNA for TCR alpha and beta chains was synthesized from specific primers in the conserved constant-segment region. To control for contamination, each cDNA library was double barcoded with a SMART-Mk sample barcode plus Illumina barcodes. TruSeq adapter sequences and Illumina sample barcodes were added in two successive PCR steps. Sequencing of the TCR alpha and beta cDNA libraries was done on the Illumina HiSeq platform using custom primers. The authors' analysis ran thus. Unique molecular identifiers were extracted from raw reads with MiGEC, and CDR3 positions were determined with MiXCR. For each individual, recombination models were inferred using an EM algorithm with the repgenHMM and IGoR tools. The tcR package in R was used for shared clonotype analysis, with sharing normalized by the product of cloneset sizes. To study raw recombination free of thymic and clonal selection effects, out-of-frame nonproductive sequences were analyzed. The public reads were reanalyzed by TCRdb: fastp trimming at Q25, MiXCR alignment, in-frame beta chains only. When rows share a CDR3 protein, they turn into one entry using the most common DNA and genes. None of the V and J calls come from the authors' own analysis; TCRdb made them. The sample table holds around 510,000 distinct CDR3 sequences, of which 14% were seen once. The top ten hold approximately 1% of the sample.

General conclusions and limits of the study: Out-of-frame TCR alpha sharing in monozygotic twins was systematically underestimated by recombination models, whereas sharing between unrelated individuals was in agreement with the recombination models. Because the same donors could not be followed over many years, conclusions were based on cross-sectional statistical analysis. Zero-insertion analyses could be partly confounded by invariant T cells such as MAIT and iNKT, although diverse VJ usage argued against such confounding for most clonotypes. The excess sharing between twins in beta out-of-frame sequences was weaker because fewer shared sequences reduced the signal-to-noise ratio. Out-of-frame TCR alpha sequences shared between twins showed an excess of low generation-probability sequences compared with coincidental sharing between unrelated individuals. Fewer insertions were carried by abundant cord blood beta clonotypes, a similar but weaker trend appeared in young adult naive repertoires, and no such trend appeared in memory repertoires.

The same sample was also used in a study of yellow fever vaccine responses in identical twins. From the second report: The T cell response to vaccination in identical twins was reported by the authors to appear partly convergent and partly personalized. Focusing on identical twins, the study followed the T cell clones that responded to the vaccine, and did so with precision.

The receptor chain draws on TRBV5-6 and TRBJ2-3, with TRBD2 tentatively as D gene (6 bases match). The TCR originated in a woman between 18 and 30 years old in good health. Sequencing used CD4+ T cells sorted from blood. The nucleotide sequence reads as follows: TGTGCCAGCAGCTTGGGAGGCGGGGTTCATACGCAGTATTTT. The encoded protein is CASSLGGGVHTQYF.